Listed here is a single T cell receptor beta chain. The use of a sample-barcoded 5' primer and a J-beta primer mix characterized a second PCR of roughly 7 to 11 cycles. MiXCR, run by TCRdb on the 5' RACE reads, gives a single entry per CDR3 protein. Of roughly 800,000 distinct CDR3 sequences in the sample, under 30% were seen once. The CDR3 sequence is 13 residues long. V was clipped by 6 bases and J by 14 bases; unmatched bases: 13. The record originates from a study of blood T cells in healthy people across ages. These records were also assigned to another study, of T cells of mothers and their children.

The specimen was blood. This clonotype was obtained from a boy aged 5-17 years in good health. The chain combines TRBV12-3 or TRBV12-4 with TRBJ1-1; 9 bases match TRBD1. The CDR3 sequence: CASSTQGARRWFF. DNA of the CDR3: TGTGCCAGCAGCACACAGGGGGCGCGTCGTTGGTTCTTT.